A selection of T cell receptor beta chains follows, all from one sample in a study of T cell changes during pregnancy in multiple sclerosis. Here immunoSEQ multiplex PCR was the method, and the copy in TCRdb shows in-frame clones only, minus some. The sample shows 40,000 or so clones, more than 75% of them seen only once. Sample: peripheral blood, taken in the third trimester of pregnancy. The origin of the receptors is a female donor in good health, enrolled as a control in a pregnancy study. CDR3s include the opening cysteine and the closing phenylalanine or tryptophan. The D gene is left open where the match is weak. Clone size, where shown, is once, few, many, or a class for clones that have expanded.

NA | TRBJ1-1 | TRBV5-6 | NA | CASSLDGRGEAFF | TGTGCCAGCAGCTTGGATGGCCGGGGTGAAGCTTTCTTT
TRBD2 | TRBJ2-1 | TRBV2 | NA | CARTFLAGTRNEQFF | TGTGCCAGAACCTTCCTAGCGGGAACTCGCAATGAGCAGTTCTTC
NA | TRBJ2-5 | TRBV21-1 | once | CASSKAPRASGGRETQYF | TGTGCCAGCAGCAAAGCGCCCAGGGCTAGCGGGGGGAGGGAGACCCAGTACTTC
NA | TRBJ2-6 | TRBV29-1 | NA | CSVELSSGANVLTF | TGCAGCGTTGAGTTGAGCTCTGGGGCCAACGTCCTGACTTTC
TRBD2 | TRBJ2-2 | TRBV7-9 | NA | CASSAGTTNTGELFF | TGTGCCAGCAGTGCCGGGACTACGAACACCGGGGAGCTGTTTTTT
TRBD2 | TRBJ2-1 | TRBV9 | once | CASSPLAGGRNEQFF | TGTGCCAGCAGCCCCCTAGCGGGAGGGCGCAATGAGCAGTTCTTC
TRBD2 | TRBJ2-3 | TRBV11-2 | NA | CASSWNSPRWEGRRDTQYF | TGTGCCAGCAGCTGGAACAGTCCCCGGTGGGAGGGCCGGAGAGATACGCAGTATTTT
NA | TRBJ1-1 | TRBV4-3 | NA | CASSPARQSNTEAFF | TGCGCCAGCAGCCCAGCTAGACAGTCAAACACTGAAGCTTTCTTT
TRBD1 | TRBJ1-5 | TRBV27 | NA | CASSLSPGGAQPQHF | TGTGCCAGCAGTTTATCTCCAGGGGGTGCTCAGCCCCAGCATTTT
TRBD1 | TRBJ2-7 | TRBV4-3 | NA | CASSPGTGNYEQYF | TGCGCCAGCAGCCCCGGGACAGGTAACTACGAGCAGTACTTC
TRBD2 | TRBJ2-1 | TRBV7-9 | NA | CASSLTRTSGSLNEQFF | TGTGCCAGCAGCTTAACCAGGACTAGCGGGAGTCTTAATGAGCAGTTCTTC
TRBD1 | TRBJ1-3 | TRBV4-2 | NA | CASSQGATNGQDRGTIYF | TGTGCCAGCAGCCAAGGGGCAACAAATGGACAGGATCGGGGCACCATATATTTT
NA | TRBJ2-7 | TRBV5-1 | once | CASSHGSPYEQYF | TGCGCCAGCAGCCACGGTTCCCCCTACGAGCAGTACTTC
NA | TRBJ1-1 | TRBV7-3 | once | CASSSPGQPNTEAFF | TGTGCCAGCAGCTCCCCTGGACAGCCGAACACTGAAGCTTTCTTT
NA | TRBJ2-7 | TRBV5-1 | NA | CASSATGYEQYF | TGCGCCAGCAGCGCGACAGGTTACGAGCAGTACTTC
TRBD1 | TRBJ1-1 | TRBV28 | NA | CASSLRTGGGNTEAFF | TGTGCCAGCAGTCTCCGGACAGGGGGCGGAAACACTGAAGCTTTCTTT
TRBD1 | TRBJ1-1 | TRBV4-2 | NA | CASSQESQGEGTEAFF | TGTGCCAGCAGCCAAGAATCTCAGGGGGAAGGGACTGAAGCTTTCTTT
TRBD2 | TRBJ2-7 | TRBV7-9 | NA | CASSYQRGKTYEQYF | TGTGCCAGCAGCTATCAGCGGGGGAAAACCTACGAGCAGTACTTC
NA | TRBJ1-2 | TRBV12-2 | NA | CASRSTGGTANYGYTF | TGTGCAAGTCGCTCGACAGGGGGGACGGCGAACTATGGCTACACCTTC
TRBD1 | TRBJ2-5 | TRBV7-2 | NA | CASTNTGVQTQYF | TGTGCCAGCACGAATACAGGGGTACAGACCCAGTACTTC
NA | TRBJ2-7 | TRBV7-2 | few | CASREGSGNAYEQYF | TGTGCCAGCAGAGAGGGATCAGGTAATGCCTACGAGCAGTACTTC
NA | TRBJ2-2 | TRBV7-2 | NA | CASSPNPGELFF | TGTGCCAGCAGCCCAAATCCCGGGGAGCTGTTTTTT
TRBD1 | TRBJ1-1 | TRBV5-1 | few | CASSLRPGQDTEAFF | TGCGCCAGCAGCTTACGCCCGGGACAGGACACTGAAGCTTTCTTT
TRBD1 | TRBJ1-1 | TRBV5-1 | few | CASSVGGGQGAEAFF | TGCGCCAGCAGCGTAGGGGGCGGGCAGGGGGCTGAAGCTTTCTTT
TRBD2 | TRBJ2-3 | TRBV6-5 | NA | CASSFAGGFTDTQYF | TGTGCCAGCAGTTTCGCGGGAGGTTTCACAGATACGCAGTATTTT
NA | TRBJ2-3 | TRBV28 | NA | CASTRGTDTQYF | TGTGCCAGCACAAGAGGCACAGATACGCAGTATTTT
TRBD1 | TRBJ1-4 | TRBV5-5 | NA | CASHLGTGNEKLFF | TGTGCCAGCCACCTCGGGACAGGGAACGAAAAACTGTTTTTT
TRBD1 | TRBJ2-7 | TRBV5-4 | NA | CASSLGQGAHEQYF | TGTGCCAGCAGCTTGGGACAGGGGGCTCACGAGCAGTACTTC
NA | TRBJ2-7 | TRBV2 | NA | CASTQAGPPGKQYF | TGTGCCAGCACCCAGGCAGGTCCCCCGGGGAAGCAGTACTTC
TRBD2 | TRBJ2-3 | TRBV2 | once | CASRVAAGVTRGTDTQYF | TGTGCCAGCAGGGTCGCCGCGGGAGTTACCAGGGGCACAGATACGCAGTATTTT
NA | TRBJ1-1 | TRBV7-9 | NA | CASSLGDRPRGTEAFF | TGTGCCAGCAGCTTAGGTGACAGGCCGAGGGGCACTGAAGCTTTCTTT
NA | TRBJ1-3 | TRBV6-1 | NA | CASRGEGQGNTIYF | TGTGCCAGCAGAGGGGAGGGGCAAGGAAACACCATATATTTT
NA | TRBJ2-1 | TRBV12-2 | NA | CASRLTLADYNEQFF | TGTGCAAGTCGCTTAACCCTAGCGGACTACAATGAGCAGTTCTTC
NA | TRBJ1-1 | TRBV9 | NA | CASSAKTGTRAGANTEAFF | TGTGCCAGCAGCGCGAAAACAGGGACGCGGGCGGGAGCGAACACTGAAGCTTTCTTT
NA | TRBJ1-1 | TRBV6-1 | NA | CASSESAEAFF | TGTGCCAGCAGTGAATCGGCTGAAGCTTTCTTT
TRBD1 | TRBJ2-7 | TRBV2 | NA | CASSDRDRGYYEQYF | TGTGCCAGCAGTGACCGGGACAGGGGGTACTACGAGCAGTACTTC
TRBD1 | TRBJ1-2 | TRBV5-1 | NA | CASSVGQTNYGYTF | TGCGCCAGCAGCGTGGGACAGACTAACTATGGCTACACCTTC
TRBD2 | TRBJ2-3 | TRBV6-4 | medium-sized | CASSEKLAGEIDTQYF | TGTGCCAGCAGTGAGAAACTAGCGGGGGAGATAGATACGCAGTATTTT
TRBD1 | TRBJ2-1 | TRBV5-5 | NA | CASSYRDRAASQFF | TGTGCCAGCAGCTACCGGGACAGGGCGGCCTCGCAGTTCTTC
TRBD1 | TRBJ2-5 | TRBV12-5 | NA | CASGKSPGQKETQYF | TGTGCTAGTGGTAAAAGCCCGGGACAGAAAGAGACCCAGTACTTC
TRBD1 | TRBJ2-6 | TRBV5-4 | once | CASSPGQGAGGANVLTF | TGTGCCAGCAGCCCTGGACAGGGGGCGGGAGGGGCCAACGTCCTGACTTTC
NA | TRBJ1-2 | TRBV7-9 | NA | CASSPGRGYTF | TGTGCCAGCAGCCCTGGGAGGGGCTACACCTTC
TRBD2 | TRBJ2-1 | TRBV10-3 | NA | CAIRGGGGNEQFF | TGTGCCATCAGGGGCGGGGGGGGCAATGAGCAGTTCTTC
TRBD2 | TRBJ2-3 | TRBV6-5 | NA | CASSYLAGERDTQYF | TGTGCCAGCAGTTACCTAGCGGGAGAAAGAGATACGCAGTATTTT
TRBD1 | TRBJ1-1 | TRBV5-1 | NA | CASSRDRGNTEAFF | TGCGCCAGCAGCCGCGACAGGGGGAACACTGAAGCTTTCTTT
TRBD1 | TRBJ1-4 | TRBV5-5 | once | CASSSGQGAWVDEKLFF | TGTGCCAGCAGCTCCGGACAGGGGGCGTGGGTGGATGAAAAACTGTTTTTT
NA | TRBJ2-3 | TRBV19 | NA | CASSGPTDTQYF | TGTGCCAGTAGTGGGCCCACAGATACGCAGTATTTT
TRBD1 | TRBJ1-2 | TRBV19 | NA | CASSTTGDGYTF | TGTGCCAGTAGTACGACAGGGGATGGCTACACCTTC
NA | TRBJ1-3 | TRBV5-4 | NA | CASSFAGIGNTIYF | TGTGCCAGCAGCTTTGCAGGGATCGGAAACACCATATATTTT
NA | TRBJ1-4 | TRBV7-9 | NA | CASSRSGGWEKLFF | TGTGCCAGCAGCCGTTCGGGGGGCTGGGAAAAACTGTTTTTT
TRBD1 | TRBJ1-2 | TRBV5-1 | NA | CASSLAVGPGGADKGYTF | TGCGCCAGCAGCTTGGCGGTAGGACCAGGGGGCGCTGACAAAGGCTACACCTTC